Listed here are 30 T cell receptor beta chains from one sample, sequenced in a study of cytomegalovirus exposure and HLA in healthy donors. A multiplex PCR was run with 60 Vbeta primers and 13 Jbeta primers. Measured with immunoSEQ multiplex PCR; TCRdb has only the in-frame clones, and not every one. Among some 110,000 clones listed, around 85% were seen once. Material for sequencing was PBMCs. The receptors here all came from a man aged 25-45 years in good health and CMV-seropositive.

This clone appeared a single time. The CDR3 spells CASSGGQGSSYNEQFF. For the CDR3, the DNA is TGTGCCAGCAGTGGTGGCCAGGGCAGCTCCTACAATGAGCAGTTCTTC. The rearrangement links TRBV2 to TRBJ2-1, with D tentatively TRBD1 (5 bases). The V end lost 4 bases, the J end lost 0 bases, and 13 bases lay between the germline ends. Germline V CDR1 and CDR2: SNHLY, FYNNEI. This CDR3 contains 16 residues.

The sample holds one count of this clone. This chain uses TRBV5-6 with TRBJ2-3, with TRBD1 as a possible D gene (5 bases). V lost 4 bases to trimming and J lost 4 bases, with 13 bases between them. Germline CDR1 reads SGHDT; CDR2 reads YYEEEE. The CDR3 sequence is 14 residues long. CDR3 sequence: CASSRHSGPDTQYF. The CDR3 DNA sequence: TGTGCCAGCAGCCGGCACTCAGGGCCAGATACGCAGTATTTT.

This chain joins TRBV5-6 and TRBJ2-7; D gene unclear. V lost 2 bases and J lost 5, with 11 bases in between. CDR3 length: 13 residues. Germline V lookup: CDR1 SGHDT, CDR2 YYEEEE. CDR3 protein: CASSLIVSDEQYF. CDR3 DNA: TGTGCCAGCAGCTTAATAGTATCCGACGAGCAGTACTTC. Drawing the rest from reference TRBV5-6 and TRBJ2-7, the complete variable domain is DAGVTQSPTHLIKTRGQQVTLRCSPKSGHDTVSWYQQALGQGPQFIFQYYEEEERQRGNFPDRFSGHQFPNYSSELNVNALLLGDSALYLCASSLIVSDEQYFGPGTRLTVT.

This clone came up a few times. J is TRBJ1-1 and V is TRBV6-1; D perhaps matches TRBD1 (5 bases). The CDR3 sequence is 18 residues long. V lost 0 bases and J lost 0, with 17 bases in between. CDR1 is MNHNS, CDR2 SASEGT, per germline. Here the CDR3 reads CASSEALLGAAVNTEAFF. The CDR3 DNA reads TGTGCCAGCAGTGAAGCCCTTCTAGGGGCGGCCGTGAACACTGAAGCTTTCTTT.

The chain recombines TRBV29-1 with TRBJ2-3; D is ambiguous. The CDR3 totals 12 residues. V was pared by 1 base and J by 7 bases, with 9 bases between. Germline CDR1 and CDR2: SQVTM and ANQGSEA. DNA for the CDR3: TGCAGCGTTGAAGCTACTGCAAATACGCAGTATTTT. This codes for CSVEATANTQYF.

The V call is TRBV7-8, the J call TRBJ1-6; D not resolved. Looked up from germline, CDR1 is SGHVS and CDR2 is FQNEAQ. The CDR3 totals 13 residues. The V and J ends lost 8 bases and 12 bases respectively, with 17 bases between them. The CDR3 is CASAGRPTIPLHF. CDR3 sequence (DNA): TGTGCCAGCGCCGGAAGACCCACTATACCCCTCCACTTT.

The chain recombines TRBV5-8 with TRBJ1-5; D not certain. Germline assignment: CDR1 SGHTS and CDR2 YDEGEE. This CDR3 is 13 amino acids long. Between the trimmed V and J ends, which lost 0 bases and 4 bases, there was a span of 5 bases. The DNA for the CDR3 is TGTGCCAGCAGCTTGGCACTAAATCAGCCCCAGCATTTT. It specifies CASSLALNQPQHF.

This rearrangement joins TRBV10-3 to TRBJ2-3, with 10 bases that match TRBD2. The CDR3 contains 15 residues. V trimming: 6 bases; J trimming: 1 base; junction bases outside the gene matches: 4. CDR1 and CDR2 (germline): ENHRY, SYGVKD. CDR3 loop: CAISWSGGGTDTQYF. The CDR3 DNA is TGTGCCATCAGCTGGAGCGGGGGGGGCACAGATACGCAGTATTTT.

The CDR3 loop reads CASSQRQFGQFF. The CDR3 nucleotides read TGTGCCAGCAGCCAAAGACAGTTTGGGCAGTTCTTC. The chain is built from TRBV6-5 and TRBJ2-1, with D possibly being TRBD1 (5 bases). There are 12 residues in the CDR3. The V end lost 6 bases, the J end lost 12 bases, and 15 bases lay between the germline ends. CDR1 MNHEY and CDR2 SVGAGI come from the germline V gene.

This chain links TRBV19 with TRBJ1-4, with 7 bases matching TRBD1. CDR1 and CDR2 (germline): LNHDA, SQIVND (reference sequence). J lost 6 bases, V lost 5 bases, and 9 bases had no gene match. The CDR3 contains 15 residues. CDR3 sequence reads: CASSSTGWRDEKLFF. CDR3 nucleotide sequence: TGTGCCAGTAGTTCGACAGGGTGGAGGGATGAAAAACTGTTTTTT.

This chain uses TRBV5-6 with TRBJ1-5, with TRBD1 matching over 8 bases. This CDR3 is 15 amino acids long. Trimming at V came to 1 base and at J to 7 bases, leaving 7 bases not matched to a gene. Germline V gene lookup returns CDR1 SGHDT and CDR2 YYEEEE. In DNA, the CDR3 is TGTGCCAGCAGCTTGCAGGGGGCGCAGGACCAGCCCCAGCATTTT. Its protein is CASSLQGAQDQPQHF.

CDR3 nucleotide sequence: TGTGCCAGCAGCTTAGCCGGGACAGCGAACACTGAAGCTTTCTTT. It yields the protein CASSLAGTANTEAFF. The rearrangement links TRBV7-9 to TRBJ1-1; 7 nucleotides align to TRBD1. Germline-derived CDR1 and CDR2 are SEHNR and FQNEAQ (reference sequence). This CDR3 is 15 amino acids long. V lost 0 bases to trimming and J lost 1 base; unmatched junction nucleotides: 2.

This chain connects TRBV10-1 to TRBJ1-1; D remains ambiguous. Germline V lookup: CDR1 WNHNN, CDR2 SYGVQD (reference sequence). CDR3 length: 14 amino acids. V shed 0 bases and J shed 0 bases, with 5 bases lying between them. CDR3 DNA sequence: TGCGCCAGCAGTGAGTCCAGTATGAACACTGAAGCTTTCTTT. This sequence encodes CASSESSMNTEAFF.

The rearrangement uses TRBV5-1 and TRBJ2-2; 8 bases fit TRBD2. The CDR3 runs to 14 residues. The germline V gene encodes CDR1 SGHRS and CDR2 YFSETQ. V lost 5 bases, J lost 3 bases, and 3 bases stayed unmatched. CDR3 sequence: CASRGSGDTGELFF. For the CDR3, the DNA is TGCGCCAGCAGGGGTAGCGGGGACACCGGGGAGCTGTTTTTT.

This clone was picked up one time. The chain joins TRBV4-2 to TRBJ1-2; tentative D call: TRBD1 (5 bases). The CDR3 has 15 amino acids. Trimming left V 2 bases short and J 4 bases short, with 14 bases between. Looked up from germline, CDR1 is LGHNA and CDR2 is YNFKEQ. For the CDR3, the DNA is TGTGCCAGCAGCCAAAGGGGAAGCGGGGGCTATGGCTACACCTTC. It encodes CASSQRGSGGYGYTF.

The chain has TRBV5-1 and TRBJ1-2; 8 nucleotides match TRBD1. Per germline, CDR1 SGHRS and CDR2 YFSETQ. The junction had 5 bases not matched to a gene; V was cut back by 0 bases and J by 4 bases. The CDR3 is 15 residues long. CDR3 loop: CASSLAGRGPYGYTF. CDR3 nucleotides: TGCGCCAGCAGCTTGGCTGGCAGGGGGCCCTATGGCTACACCTTC.

This clone was recorded a few times. This chain links TRBV7-2 with TRBJ2-7; TRBD1 aligns across 7 bases. Germline CDR1 SGHTA, CDR2 FQGNSA. The trim removed 5 bases at V and 6 bases at J, leaving 13 bases unmatched. CDR3 size: 15 residues. The CDR3 DNA reads TGTGCCAGCAGCATAAGACAGGGTCCCTCAGGCGAGCAGTACTTC. This sequence encodes CASSIRQGPSGEQYF.

This clone was seen a handful of times. The chain recombines TRBV7-2 with TRBJ2-5, with TRBD2 matching 10 bases. V lost 3 bases, J lost 5 bases, and 6 bases stayed unmatched. Germline V lookup: CDR1 SGHTA, CDR2 FQGNSA. The CDR3 has 15 amino acids. The CDR3 spells CASSFPSGGLETQYF. In nucleotides, the CDR3 is TGTGCCAGCAGCTTCCCTAGCGGGGGCCTTGAGACCCAGTACTTC.

The CDR3 bases are TGTGCCTGGAGCCGCCGGACACCTGGAAACACCATATATTTT. Translating gives CAWSRRTPGNTIYF. The gene calls are TRBV30 and TRBJ1-3; D might be TRBD1 (5 bases). CDR3 length: 14 residues. CDR1 and CDR2 from the germline V gene are GTSNPN and SVGIG (reference sequence). V gave up 3 bases and J gave up 2 bases, with 11 bases separating them.

This clone was seen a handful of times. The gene calls are TRBV28 and TRBJ1-5, with a possible D match to TRBD1 (5 bases). This CDR3 spans 16 amino acids. Germline V gene lookup returns CDR1 MDHEN and CDR2 SYDVKM. V shed 5 bases and J shed 7 bases, with 21 bases lying between them. CDR3 sequence reads: CASSPDGGRGYQPQHF. In nucleotides, the CDR3 is TGTGCCAGCAGTCCCGACGGGGGACGTGGATACCAGCCCCAGCATTTT.

This clone was seen more than once but under ten times. The CDR3 reads CASSQDGFVRRRGTIYF. The CDR3 DNA reads TGCGCCAGCAGCCAAGATGGCTTTGTGAGGCGGCGGGGCACCATATATTTT. The chain combines TRBV4-1 with TRBJ1-3; the D is unclear. Germline V lookup: CDR1 MGHRA, CDR2 YSYEKL. Trimming removed 0 bases from V and 9 bases from J, with 21 bases in between. This CDR3 has 17 residues.

CDR3 in DNA: TGCGCCAGCAGCCAAGAGGGACTAGCGGGGGGCGGTTTCCCCTACGAGCAGTACTTC. Translating it yields CASSQEGLAGGGFPYEQYF. The rearrangement links TRBV4-1 to TRBJ2-7; TRBD2 agrees at 15 bases. V lost 0 bases and J lost 2; bases outside the gene matches: 8. Germline CDR1 and CDR2: MGHRA and YSYEKL. CDR3 length equals 19 residues.

The genes are TRBV15 and TRBJ2-3, with 9 bases identical to TRBD1. Looked up from germline, CDR1 is LNHNV and CDR2 is YYDKDF (reference sequence). The V and J ends lost 0 bases and 3 bases, in that order; junction bases with no gene match: 7. The CDR3 totals 17 residues. CDR3 loop: CATSRDGGTGRTDTQYF. CDR3 in DNA: TGTGCCACCAGCAGAGATGGGGGGACAGGGAGGACAGATACGCAGTATTTT.

V usage is TRBV7-3 and J usage is TRBJ1-5; the D is unclear. Germline values: CDR1 SGHTA, CDR2 FQGTGA. Trimming took off 4 bases at V and 6 bases at J, with 10 bases between the two ends. This CDR3 is 13 amino acids long. CDR3 bases: TGTGCCAGCAGCTCCGATCGGGTTCAGCCCCAGCATTTT. Translating gives CASSSDRVQPQHF. Variable domain in full (rest from reference TRBV7-3 and TRBJ1-5): GAGVSQTPSNKVTEKGKYVELRCDPISGHTALYWYRQSLGQGPEFLIYFQGTGAADDSGLPNDRFFAVRPEGSVSTLKIQRTERGDSAVYLCASSSDRVQPQHFGDGTRLSIL.

V gene TRBV5-1 combines with J gene TRBJ2-7; D possibly corresponds to TRBD1 (5 bases). The CDR3 is 16 amino acids. Trimming took off 0 bases at V and 0 bases at J, with 13 bases between the two ends. Per the germline V gene, CDR1 is SGHRS and CDR2 is YFSETQ. DNA of the CDR3: TGCGCCAGCAGCTTGGTTCCAGGGAAGACCTCCTACGAGCAGTACTTC. It encodes CASSLVPGKTSYEQYF.

This clone was seen only a few times. The chain is built from TRBV6-5 and TRBJ2-5; D might be TRBD2 (5 bases). Trimming took 0 bases from V and 2 from J, leaving 10 bases between them. The CDR3 sequence is 15 residues long. Looked up from germline, CDR1 is MNHEY and CDR2 is SVGAGI. CDR3 sequence reads: CASSYSMGVQETQYF. The DNA of the CDR3 is TGTGCCAGCAGTTACTCGATGGGAGTACAAGAGACCCAGTACTTC.

This chain uses TRBV5-6 with TRBJ2-3; D is possibly TRBD1 (5 bases). Germline V gene sequence: CDR1 SGHDT, CDR2 YYEEEE. The CDR3 consists of 16 residues. The ends were cut back, 3 bases at V and 0 bases at J, with 14 bases in the middle. Here the CDR3 DNA reads TGTGCCAGCAGCTCCCTGACAGTTCGCAGCACAGATACGCAGTATTTT. This codes for CASSSLTVRSTDTQYF.

V gene TRBV6-5 combines with J gene TRBJ2-2; maybe TRBD1 (5 bases). Germline assignment: CDR1 MNHEY and CDR2 SVGAGI. V gave up 6 bases and J gave up 4 bases, with 12 bases separating them. The CDR3 consists of 14 residues. The CDR3 region has the DNA TGTGCCAGCAGCCGAGACAGTCGCACCGGGGAGCTGTTTTTT. Translating gives CASSRDSRTGELFF.

The V call is TRBV19, the J call TRBJ2-1; TRBD2 matches 9 bases. The V gene end was trimmed by 1 base and the J gene end by 6 bases; junction bases not matched to a gene: 4. Germline V lookup: CDR1 LNHDA, CDR2 SQIVND (reference sequence). CDR3 length: 15 amino acids. CDR3 sequence reads: CASSIGRGGGNEQFF. The CDR3 region has the DNA TGTGCCAGTAGTATAGGGCGGGGGGGCGGCAATGAGCAGTTCTTC.

The rearrangement joins TRBV6-5 to TRBJ2-7; TRBD1 aligns across 8 bases. V was clipped by 6 bases and J by 2 bases; unmatched bases: 6. The germline V gene encodes CDR1 MNHEY and CDR2 SVGAGI. The CDR3 spans 14 residues. The DNA for the CDR3 is TGTGCCAGCAGAGGACAGGGCAGTCCCTACGAGCAGTACTTC. Amino acids: CASRGQGSPYEQYF.